One and the same sample provided the 20 T cell receptor beta chains below, sequenced in a study of OX40 agonist ivuxolimab in advanced cancers. Repertoires were generated with immunoSEQ multiplex PCR, while TCRdb's copy carries only in-frame clones and drops some. The table records tens of thousands of clones, around 92% of them present only once. The sequencing used CD4+ or CD8+ T cells sorted from blood, collected in a trial of the OX40 agonist ivuxolimab. Receptors were obtained from an adult with an advanced solid tumor such as melanoma, head and neck, liver or kidney cancer.

The chain couples TRBV6-5 to TRBJ1-6, with D possibly TRBD1 on 5 matching bases. Germline assignment: CDR1 MNHEY and CDR2 SVGAGI. Trimming removed 2 bases at V and 9 bases at J, with 8 bases between. The CDR3 totals 13 residues. In DNA form, the CDR3 reads TGTGCCAGCAGTTACCGGGGGGTTTCACCCCTCCACTTT. It translates to CASSYRGVSPLHF.

The table lists this clone with a few counts. The chain employs TRBV6-4 and TRBJ2-2, with D uncertain. V lost 1 base, J lost 5 bases, and 8 bases lay in between. The CDR3 loop spans 14 amino acids. Germline assignment: CDR1 MRHNA and CDR2 SNTAGT. The CDR3 sequence: CASSDLYSTGELFF. The CDR3 bases are TGTGCCAGCAGTGACTTATATTCTACCGGGGAGCTGTTTTTT.

This clone was counted once. The chain recombines TRBV7-8 with TRBJ1-5, with a weak D call TRBD1 (5 bases). In germline, CDR1 is SGHVS, CDR2 FQNEAQ. The CDR3 is 17 amino acids. Trimming cost V 2 bases and J 4 bases, with 18 bases left between them. CDR3 sequence reads: CASSLIETVLQNQPQHF. CDR3 sequence (DNA): TGTGCCAGCAGCTTAATAGAGACAGTTTTACAGAATCAGCCCCAGCATTTT.

The V call is TRBV19, the J call TRBJ1-2; D gene unclear. The V end was cut by 10 bases, the J end by 4 bases, with 19 bases between. Germline V gene lookup returns CDR1 LNHDA and CDR2 SQIVND (reference sequence). This CDR3 is built from 14 residues. CDR3 loop: CATLGGYPAYGYTF. Written as DNA, the CDR3 is TGTGCCACCCTTGGAGGGTACCCTGCCTATGGCTACACCTTC. Complete variable domain (other parts from reference TRBV19 and TRBJ1-2): DGGITQSPKYLFRKEGQNVTLSCEQNLNHDAMYWYRQDPGQGLRLIYYSQIVNDFQKGDIAEGYSVSREKKESFPLTVTSAQKNPTAFYLCATLGGYPAYGYTFGSGTRLTVV.

This rearrangement joins TRBV27 to TRBJ2-2; perhaps TRBD2 as D (7 bases). The V end was cut by 5 bases, the J end by 6 bases, with 16 bases between. The CDR3 has 15 amino acids. CDR1 and CDR2 (germline): MNHEY, SMNVEV (reference sequence). The CDR3 DNA sequence: TGTGCCAGCAGTCCAATACTAGGGGGGGCCGGGGAGCTGTTTTTT. Its protein product is CASSPILGGAGELFF.

This rearrangement joins TRBV9 to TRBJ2-5, with D perhaps TRBD1 or TRBD2 (5 bases each). V shed 3 bases and J shed 0 bases, with 12 bases lying between them. From germline, CDR1 is SGDLS and CDR2 YYNGEE. The CDR3 contains 15 residues. The CDR3 region is CASSAEGNYQETQYF. As DNA, the CDR3 is TGTGCCAGCAGCGCCGAGGGGAACTACCAAGAGACCCAGTACTTC.

V usage is TRBV13 and J usage is TRBJ1-3, with D possibly matching TRBD1 (6 bases). Deletions cut 5 bases from V and 2 bases from J, with 10 bases between. This CDR3 spans 14 amino acids. Germline V gene sequence: CDR1 PRHDT, CDR2 FYEKMQ (reference sequence). This chain's CDR3 is CASSHRGTGNTIYF. CDR3 in DNA: TGTGCCAGCAGCCATAGGGGGACTGGAAACACCATATATTTT.

The chain links TRBV5-1 to TRBJ2-7; either TRBD1 or TRBD2 may supply D (5 bases each). V was shortened by 0 bases and J by 4 bases, with 17 bases between the two germline ends. CDR1 and CDR2 from the germline V gene are SGHRS and YFSETQ. The CDR3 has 16 amino acids. DNA for the CDR3: TGCGCCAGCAGCTTGGCGGTGGCAGGGACCTCTTACGAGCAGTACTTC. Protein sequence: CASSLAVAGTSYEQYF.

The chain's CDR3 is CASSYGTDYATNEKLFF. CDR3 coding DNA: TGTGCCAGCAGCTATGGGACGGATTATGCAACTAATGAAAAACTGTTTTTT. This chain links TRBV13 with TRBJ1-4; possible D gene TRBD1, 5 bases. Trimming left V 4 bases short and J 0 bases short, with 15 bases between. This CDR3 is built from 17 residues. CDR1 is PRHDT and CDR2 is FYEKMQ in the germline V gene (reference sequence).

This clone was found a few times. J is TRBJ2-7 and V is TRBV12-5; D is perhaps TRBD1 (5 bases). The V gene's germline CDR1 is LGHNT and CDR2 FRNRAP. This CDR3 comprises 12 residues. CDR3 sequence reads: CATIDSAYEQYF. CDR3 nucleotides: TGTGCCACGATCGACAGCGCCTACGAGCAGTACTTC.

V usage is TRBV11-2 and J usage is TRBJ2-1; 8 positions agree with TRBD2. The germline CDR1 and CDR2 sequences are SGHAT and FQNNGV. The V gene end was trimmed by 5 bases and the J gene end by 3 bases; junction bases not matched to a gene: 9. This CDR3 is 16 amino acids long. CDR3 residues: CASSDVGRGDYNEQFF. CDR3 coding DNA: TGTGCCAGCAGCGACGTAGGGCGGGGGGACTACAATGAGCAGTTCTTC.

This chain connects TRBV6-6 to TRBJ1-5; no clear D gene. The germline gives CDR1 MNHNY, CDR2 SVGAGI (reference sequence). V dropped 4 bases and J dropped 4 bases, with 8 bases sitting between them. The CDR3 is 13 residues long. The CDR3 sequence is CASSFGRNQPQHF. The CDR3 nucleotides read TGTGCCAGCAGTTTTGGGAGAAATCAGCCCCAGCATTTT.

J is TRBJ1-1 and V is TRBV4-1; the D is unclear. With 2 bases removed from V and 0 bases from J, the gap between germline ends came to 1 base. This CDR3 spans 12 amino acids. Germline V lookup: CDR1 MGHRA, CDR2 YSYEKL. CDR3 DNA: TGCGCCAGCAGCCAAATGAACACTGAAGCTTTCTTT. Amino acids: CASSQMNTEAFF.

The chain employs TRBV27 and TRBJ2-4, with 9 bases aligning to TRBD1. Germline CDR1 MNHEY, CDR2 SMNVEV (reference sequence). J was trimmed by 0 bases and V by 7 bases; bases with no gene match: 13. The CDR3 is made up of 18 amino acids. The CDR3 DNA reads TGTGCCAGCACCCCCGGGACAGGGAGTTCGCTAGCCAAAAACATTCAGTACTTC. Residues: CASTPGTGSSLAKNIQYF.

This rearrangement joins TRBV5-6 to TRBJ2-4; D is ambiguous. V lost 5 bases, J lost 0 bases, and 9 bases lay in between. CDR3 size: 14 residues. In germline, CDR1 is SGHDT, CDR2 YYEEEE. DNA for the CDR3: TGTGCCAGCAGGGGCAGCCTAGCCAAAAACATTCAGTACTTC. Amino acid sequence: CASRGSLAKNIQYF.

The genes are TRBV11-2 and TRBJ2-3; 8 nucleotides align to TRBD2. In germline, CDR1 is SGHAT, CDR2 FQNNGV. V shed 0 bases and J 5 bases; nucleotides not matched to a gene: 7. The CDR3 is 16 residues long. CDR3 region: CASSLEWRGVEDTQYF. The CDR3, as DNA: TGTGCCAGCAGCTTAGAGTGGCGGGGGGTCGAAGATACGCAGTATTTT.

This chain connects TRBV15 to TRBJ1-1, with 10 bases fitting TRBD1. Germline V CDR1 and CDR2: LNHNV, YYDKDF (reference sequence). V trimming: 6 bases; J trimming: 5 bases; junction bases outside the gene matches: 3. The length of the CDR3 is 13 residues. The CDR3 sequence: CATRGQGYTEAFF. CDR3 DNA sequence: TGTGCCACCAGGGGACAGGGGTATACTGAAGCTTTCTTT.

The chain carries TRBV7-2 and TRBJ1-1; D is undetermined. Trimming removed 5 bases at V and 9 bases at J, with 13 bases between. The CDR3 is 12 amino acids. Per the germline V gene, CDR1 is SGHTA and CDR2 is FQGNSA. This CDR3 reads CASSLLGPQAFF. CDR3 nucleotides: TGTGCCAGCAGCCTACTAGGCCCTCAAGCTTTCTTT.

J is TRBJ2-3 and V is TRBV9; 9 nucleotides align to TRBD2. Germline values: CDR1 SGDLS, CDR2 YYNGEE. The V gene end was trimmed by 3 bases and the J gene end by 7 bases; junction bases not matched to a gene: 6. The length of the CDR3 is 14 residues. CDR3 bases: TGTGCCAGCAGCGGGGGCCTAGCGGGGAATACGCAGTATTTT. This translates into CASSGGLAGNTQYF.

The V call is TRBV9, the J call TRBJ1-5; D call uncertain. V was trimmed by 0 bases and J by 2 bases, leaving 6 bases between them. The germline gives CDR1 SGDLS, CDR2 YYNGEE. The CDR3 is 14 residues long. DNA for the CDR3: TGTGCCAGCAGCGTAGGCTCAGGCAATCAGCCCCAGCATTTT. Translating gives CASSVGSGNQPQHF.